The rows below give T cell receptor beta chains drawn from one sample of a study of blood T cells in healthy people across ages. TCRdb recomputed calls from the 5' RACE reads with MiXCR, one row per CDR3 protein. Seen here are just under 900,000 distinct CDR3 sequences, around 30% observed once, and the top ten hold roughly 17%. Sequences were obtained from blood. The receptors derive from a woman older than 75 in good health. CDR3s include the opening cysteine and the closing phenylalanine or tryptophan. The order of the fields is V gene, D gene, J gene, clone size, CDR3 protein, CDR3 DNA. D genes are given only for firm matches. Size tells how often a clone was seen (once, few, many) or the class of an expanded clone, and some rows leave it out.

TRBV10-3	TRBD2	TRBJ2-5	-	CAISERGGGSDEQYF	TGTGCCATCAGTGAGCGGGGGGGCGGTTCTGATGAGCAGTACTTC
TRBV10-1	TRBD2	TRBJ2-3	few	CASSVETGGGATDTQYF	TGCGCCAGCAGTGTAGAGACTGGCGGGGGAGCCACAGATACGCAGTATTTT
TRBV29-1	TRBD1	TRBJ1-4	-	CSVVKTGDEKLFF	TGCAGCGTTGTTAAGACAGGGGATGAAAAACTGTTTTTT
TRBV20-1	TRBD1	TRBJ1-5	many	CSPTTAGTGHQPQHF	TGCAGTCCTACGACCGCCGGGACAGGTCATCAGCCCCAGCATTTT
TRBV5-5	TRBD1	TRBJ1-5	-	CASSLEGQGKSNQPQHF	TGTGCCAGCAGCTTAGAGGGACAGGGAAAGAGCAATCAGCCCCAGCATTTT
TRBV6-5	-	TRBJ2-2	-	CASSYTGLRSTGELFF	TGTGCCAGCAGTTACACGGGGTTACGTAGCACCGGGGAGCTGTTTTTT
TRBV12-3/TRBV12-4	-	TRBJ1-1	few	CASSWVGEPPFVEAFF	TGTGCCAGCAGTTGGGTGGGGGAACCCCCTTTTGTTGAAGCTTTCTTT
TRBV27	-	TRBJ2-2	-	CASSPLGQRGTNTGELFF	TGTGCCAGCAGTCCACTAGGACAGCGTGGTACGAACACCGGGGAGCTGTTTTTT
TRBV6-1	TRBD2	TRBJ2-5	few	CASSEYSGGRAQYF	TGTGCCAGCAGTGAATATAGCGGGGGGAGGGCCCAGTACTTC
TRBV27	TRBD1	TRBJ2-4	many	CASSLGQASDIQYF	TGTGCCAGCAGTTTAGGACAGGCGTCGGACATTCAGTACTTC
TRBV3-1	-	TRBJ1-1	-	CASSQVNSGTAAFF	TGTGCCAGCAGCCAAGTAAACTCGGGCACAGCAGCTTTCTTT
TRBV4-2	TRBD2	TRBJ2-5	many	CASSQGLAGGQKTQYF	TGTGCCAGCAGCCAAGGACTAGCGGGGGGGCAAAAGACCCAGTACTTC
TRBV25-1	-	TRBJ2-7	many	CASSETGALYEQYF	TGTGCCAGCAGCGAAACGGGTGCCCTCTACGAGCAGTACTTC
TRBV15	-	TRBJ2-1	-	CATSRAPSGRRGNEQFF	TGTGCCACCAGCAGAGCCCCATCAGGGCGACGGGGCAATGAGCAGTTCTTC
TRBV7-6	-	TRBJ1-6	-	CTSSPVMGNNSPLHF	TGTACCAGCAGCCCAGTAATGGGGAACAATTCACCCCTCCACTTT
TRBV7-8	-	TRBJ2-5	-	CASSSGTWRETQYF	TGTGCCAGCAGCTCTGGGACTTGGCGAGAGACCCAGTACTTC
TRBV7-3	TRBD2	TRBJ2-1	-	CASRWTSGSKEQFF	TGTGCCAGCAGATGGACTAGCGGGTCCAAAGAGCAGTTCTTC
TRBV7-2	TRBD1	TRBJ2-1	many	CASSGGLQGAIGNNEQFF	TGTGCCAGCAGCGGTGGACTCCAGGGGGCGATTGGGAACAATGAGCAGTTCTTC
TRBV10-2	TRBD1	TRBJ1-5	few	CASNNRGLSNQPQHF	TGCGCCAGCAATAACAGGGGGCTAAGCAATCAGCCCCAGCATTTT
TRBV27	-	TRBJ1-2	many	CASSFLGTANYGYTF	TGTGCCAGCAGTTTCCTCGGGACGGCTAACTATGGCTACACCTTC
TRBV7-3	-	TRBJ2-3	-	CASSLGPTASDTQYF	TGTGCCAGCAGCTTAGGCCCTACGGCGTCCGATACGCAGTATTTT
TRBV7-6	TRBD1	TRBJ2-3	many	CASSLARRTGGGDTQYF	TGTGCCAGCAGCTTAGCGAGAAGGACAGGGGGTGGTGACACGCAGTATTTT
TRBV6-5	-	TRBJ2-1	many	CASNPPGLYSYNEQFF	TGTGCCAGCAATCCTCCGGGCCTCTATTCCTACAATGAGCAGTTCTTC
TRBV10-1	-	TRBJ2-3	-	CASSHAQDTRYF	TGCGCCAGCAGCCACGCTCAGGATACGCGGTATTTT
TRBV2	-	TRBJ2-7	few	CASVTGLGYEQYF	TGTGCCAGCGTAACCGGCCTTGGCTACGAGCAGTACTTC
TRBV20-1	-	TRBJ2-2	few	CSASSGGSGGTGELFF	TGCAGTGCTAGTTCCGGGGGCTCAGGGGGAACCGGGGAGCTGTTTTTT